This T cell receptor (beta chain) was recovered during a study of CD8+CD57+ T cells in acquired aplastic anemia. The wider study: Each DNA sample taken from sorted CD4+ and CD8+ cells came to about 3 ug on average.

In the case of this clonotype: Its antigen is as yet unknown. One junction end disagrees with the germline gene, perhaps due to a read error.

Findings and caveats of the study: Comparison of patients with controls identified about 27 shared CD8+ CDR3 sequences.

TCR beta VDJ combinations and CDR3 sequences were profiled from genomic DNA. TCRdb ran MiXCR on the reads and lists one entry per CDR3 protein. The sample holds fewer than 200,000 distinct CDR3 sequences, roughly two thirds seen once. Sequencing was done on patients that had shown CD8+CD57+ cell expansion by flow cytometry. Every patient had severe acquired aplastic anemia. At blood sampling, none of the patients had yet received therapy. The CDR3 sequence is 13 residues long. Germline CDR1 reads SGHRS; CDR2 reads YFSETQ. This TCR came from a human donor with aplastic anemia. The chain recombines TRBV5-1 with TRBJ2-1; D is uncertain. Material for sequencing was sorted CD4+, CD8+, or CD8+CD57+ T cells (not recorded which) from PBMCs. The CDR3 DNA reads as TGTGCCAGCAACAATGACTTATACAATGAGCAGTTCTTC. It is translated as CASNNDLYNEQFF.